These T cell receptor beta chains were read from a single sample in a study of blood T cell repertoires in COVID-19. Only in-frame clones appear in the TCRdb table, and some are missing; sequencing was by immunoSEQ multiplex PCR. The data contain around 200,000 clones, around nine tenths of them singletons. Sequenced input: PBMCs or T cells enriched from blood (not recorded which). These receptors were obtained from a woman aged 30 to 39 who had been exposed to COVID-19. The CDR3 runs from the conserved cysteine through the conserved F or W. The D gene is left open where the match is weak.

DNA | CDR3 | D | J | V
TGTGCCAGCATCGTGCAGGGGGCTTTGGGTAATGAAAAACTGTTTTTT | CASIVQGALGNEKLFF | TRBD1 | TRBJ1-4 | TRBV5-6
TGTGCCAGCAGCCCCTGGGAGGGCTATGGCTACACCTTC | CASSPWEGYGYTF | NA | TRBJ1-2 | TRBV11-2
TGTGCCAGCAGCTGGTTGGGGACTAGCGGTACAGATACGCAGTATTTT | CASSWLGTSGTDTQYF | TRBD2 | TRBJ2-3 | TRBV27
TGTGCTAGTGGTTCCCTGACAGGGATCCATTCTGGCTACACCTTC | CASGSLTGIHSGYTF | TRBD1 | TRBJ1-2 | TRBV12-5
TGTGCCAGCTCCCATCCCACCGGGGAGCTGTTTTTT | CASSHPTGELFF | NA | TRBJ2-2 | TRBV18
TGTGCTAGTGGTTTGGCCCTGACGGTCGTGGACAGGGGGGCAACTAATGAAAAACTGTTTTTT | CASGLALTVVDRGATNEKLFF | TRBD1 | TRBJ1-4 | TRBV12-5
TGTGCCAGCAGCTCCGTTCCGGGTCTTGGAGCTTTCTTT | CASSSVPGLGAFF | NA | TRBJ1-1 | TRBV5-8
TGCGCCAGCCGGACAGTCGGGAACACTGAAGCTTTCTTT | CASRTVGNTEAFF | NA | TRBJ1-1 | TRBV5-1
TGTGCCAGCAGCTTGGAGGGACAGGGAACTCCCCTCCACTTT | CASSLEGQGTPLHF | TRBD1 | TRBJ1-6 | TRBV5-5
TGTGCCAGCAGCTTAGCTAGCGGGGGGTTCGATGAGCAGTTCTTC | CASSLASGGFDEQFF | TRBD2 | TRBJ2-1 | TRBV7-2
TGTGCCAGCACCCCAGGGGGGCCCACCGGGGAGCTGTTTTTT | CASTPGGPTGELFF | NA | TRBJ2-2 | TRBV21-1
TGTGCCAGCACCGCCTCTCTGGGACAGGGAGACGATCAGCCCCAGCATTTT | CASTASLGQGDDQPQHF | TRBD1 | TRBJ1-5 | TRBV7-6
TGTGCCTGGAGTGTACCAGGTGGAGGCTATGGCTACACCTTC | CAWSVPGGGYGYTF | NA | TRBJ1-2 | TRBV30
TGTGCCAGCAGAGAGGTTACGGTTGAAGCTTTCTTT | CASREVTVEAFF | NA | TRBJ1-1 | TRBV2
TGTGCCAGCAGCCCTAGAACAGGGTATTCCTACAATGAGCAGTTCTTC | CASSPRTGYSYNEQFF | NA | TRBJ2-1 | TRBV6-2/TRBV6-3
TGTGCCAGCAGTGACTCCTCACACAGCACCACAGATACGCAGTATTTT | CASSDSSHSTTDTQYF | NA | TRBJ2-3 | TRBV6-4
TGTGCCAGCAGCCCACCCGGACACCATTACGAGCAGTACTTC | CASSPPGHHYEQYF | NA | TRBJ2-7 | TRBV9